These T cell receptor beta chains were read from a single sample in a study of blood T cell repertoires in COVID-19. TCRdb's copy holds only in-frame clones and misses some; the assay was immunoSEQ multiplex PCR. This table holds approximately 140,000 clones, 80% found once. Sequenced sample: peripheral blood. The receptors stem from a man in his 60s with active or convalescent COVID-19. CDR3s include the opening cysteine and the closing phenylalanine or tryptophan. The D gene is left open where the match is weak. Size is stated for part of the rows, as once, few or many counts, or as a class when the clone is expanded.

d_gene,len,v_gene,abundance,j_gene,CDR3nt,CDR3aa
TRBD2,14,TRBV27,-,TRBJ2-1,TGTGCCAGCTCCCGACTAGCGGGAGAGAATGAGCAGTTCTTC,CASSRLAGENEQFF
-,13,TRBV5-4,-,TRBJ2-5,TGTGCCAGCAGCTCTGGGGGGTTGGAGACCCAGTACTTC,CASSSGGLETQYF
-,10,TRBV20-1,once,TRBJ2-7,TGCAGTGCTTCGTCCTACGAGCAGTACTTC,CSASSYEQYF
-,15,TRBV6-2/TRBV6-3,-,TRBJ1-4,TGTGCCAGCAGTTACCCGAGGACGGGAAATGAAAAACTGTTTTTT,CASSYPRTGNEKLFF
TRBD2,15,TRBV7-3,-,TRBJ2-2,TGTGCCAGCAGCTTGCTAGCGGGAGTTTCCGGGGAGCTGTTTTTT,CASSLLAGVSGELFF
-,13,TRBV7-2,-,TRBJ2-1,TGTGCCAGCAGCTTATCGGGGGTGGGTGAGCAGTTCTTC,CASSLSGVGEQFF
-,13,TRBV29-1,-,TRBJ1-1,TGCAGCGGGTTGAGGGGGAGGGACACTGAAGCTTTCTTT,CSGLRGRDTEAFF
-,12,TRBV28,-,TRBJ1-2,TGTGCCAGCAGTTTGGAGGGATACGGCTACACCTTC,CASSLEGYGYTF
-,12,TRBV28,once,TRBJ1-1,TGTGCCAGCAGTCTTACAGGTTTTGAAGCTTTCTTT,CASSLTGFEAFF
TRBD2,16,TRBV4-1,-,TRBJ2-1,TGCGCCAGCAGCCGAGCCGAGGGACTAGCGGAAAATGAGCAGTTCTTC,CASSRAEGLAENEQFF
TRBD1,17,TRBV5-1,-,TRBJ2-5,TGCGCCAGCAGCTTTTCCCGCCTGACAGGGAGCCAAGAGACCCAGTACTTC,CASSFSRLTGSQETQYF
TRBD1,14,TRBV5-6,few,TRBJ1-6,TGTGCCAGCAGCCGAACAGGGGCGGGATCACCCCTCCACTTT,CASSRTGAGSPLHF